This TCR beta chain comes out of a study of blood T cell repertoires in COVID-19. The CDR3 is 15 residues long. V dropped 0 bases and J dropped 5; count of bases not matched to a gene: 1. The germline V gene has CDR1 ENHRY and CDR2 SYGVKD. Participants reported their clinical history, and cohort assignment relied on those reports. For recovered donors of Cohort 3, there were two negative PCRs, clearance, or symptom resolution. Generated by immunoSEQ multiplex PCR, the TCRdb table keeps only in-frame clones and is missing some. The table records fewer than 200,000 clones, 75% to 90% of them present only once.

Material: PBMCs or T cells enriched from blood (not recorded which). This TCR came from a woman aged 45-60 years who had recovered from COVID-19. The gene calls are TRBV10-3 and TRBJ1-4, with 9 bases lining up with TRBD1. The DNA for the CDR3 is TGTGCCATCAGTGAGTCGGGGACAGGGAATGAAAAACTGTTTTTT. Protein: CAISESGTGNEKLFF.